Each of the 3 T cell receptor beta chains below was sequenced from the same sample in a study of T cell clones after liver transplantation. Method: immunoSEQ multiplex PCR; TCRdb's copy keeps in-frame clones and lacks some. The data show about 19,000 clones, over 80% seen once. The starting material was CD8+ T cells from blood, obtained before liver transplant. These receptors all come from a human donor who received a liver transplant.

This chain uses TRBV9 with TRBJ1-4, with TRBD1 identical over 9 bases. The CDR3 contains 18 residues. Trimming took 3 bases from V and 5 from J; bases not matched to a gene: 14. Germline-derived CDR1 and CDR2 are SGDLS and YYNGEE. The CDR3 protein is CASSALGQGEQGNEKLFF. Here the CDR3 DNA reads TGTGCCAGCAGCGCCTTGGGACAGGGAGAACAAGGAAATGAAAAACTGTTTTTT.

This clone was counted once. The chain couples TRBV27 to TRBJ2-1, with 7 bases identical to TRBD2. The CDR3 is 16 amino acids. The germline CDR1 and CDR2 sequences are MNHEY and SMNVEV (reference sequence). V lost 3 bases and J lost 5; bases outside the gene matches: 10. The CDR3 DNA is TGTGCCAGCAGTTTCCTCGGAGGGCTAGCGGACAATGAGCAGTTCTTC. It is translated as CASSFLGGLADNEQFF.

This clone was detected only a few times. The chain links TRBV27 to TRBJ2-3; weak D call: TRBD2 (6 bases). There are 18 residues in the CDR3. Germline CDR1 and CDR2: MNHEY and SMNVEV (reference sequence). V lost 0 bases to trimming and J lost 0 bases, with 16 bases between them. The CDR3 nucleotides are TGTGCCAGCAGTTTATCGGGGCGGGATGACGCTAGCACAGATACGCAGTATTTT. Translated: CASSLSGRDDASTDTQYF.